These 20 T cell receptor beta chains came from one sample sequenced in a study of CD8+ T cells in alopecia areata. cDNA prepared by RNA extraction and subsequent reverse transcription served as the template for sequencing. The assay was immunoSEQ multiplex PCR, and TCRdb's table has in-frame clones only and misses some. The sample has over 70,000 clones; approximately 64% are singletons. The treatment is: oral pan-JAK inhibitor, 5-10 mg twice daily. The sample here was CD8+ T cells sorted from blood, taken at week 24, from a patient treated with tofacitinib. The receptors stem from a human donor with alopecia areata.

V gene TRBV29-1 combines with J gene TRBJ2-3; perhaps TRBD2 as D (8 bases). The CDR3 has 17 amino acids. Germline V gene sequence: CDR1 SQVTM, CDR2 ANQGSEA. Trimming removed 7 bases from V and 0 bases from J, with 23 bases in between. CDR3 nucleotides: TGCAGCGCCGAGGGGGCTAGCGGGTCTACTAGCACAGATACGCAGTATTTT. Its protein product is CSAEGASGSTSTDTQYF.

This chain links TRBV7-9 with TRBJ1-5; D is ambiguous. The CDR3 runs 14 residues. In germline, CDR1 is SEHNR, CDR2 FQNEAQ (reference sequence). Trimming cost V 1 base and J 2 bases, with 6 bases left between them. The CDR3 nucleotides are TGTGCCAGCAGCTTAGGGTCACGCAATCAGCCCCAGCATTTT. As protein: CASSLGSRNQPQHF. The full variable domain, rest sourced from reference TRBV7-9 and TRBJ1-5, is DTGVSQNPRHKITKRGQNVTFRCDPISEHNRLYWYRQTLGQGPEFLTYFQNEAQLEKSRLLSDRFSAERPKGSFSTLEIQRTEQGDSAMYLCASSLGSRNQPQHFGDGTRLSIL.

The V and J genes are TRBV9 and TRBJ2-7; 11 positions match TRBD2. CDR1 and CDR2 from the germline V gene are SGDLS and YYNGEE. The CDR3 length is 15 residues. Trimming cost V 0 bases and J 2 bases; bases outside gene matches: 1. CDR3 DNA: TGTGCCAGCAGCGTAGGGACTAGCGGGCCCTACGAGCAGTACTTC. This encodes CASSVGTSGPYEQYF.

This clone was observed a handful of times. This may stem from a read error, because a much larger clone lies one nucleotide away. Other DNA sequences within the sample encode an identical CDR3. CDR3 bases: TGTGCCAGCAGCTTAACGAACACCGGGGAGCTGTTTTTT. Protein: CASSLTNTGELFF. The V call is TRBV7-2, the J call TRBJ2-2, with D unclear. CDR1 and CDR2 from the germline V gene are SGHTA and FQGNSA. The CDR3 extends over 13 amino acids. Trimming stripped 2 bases from V and 0 bases from J, with 1 base between.

The J gene is TRBJ2-1, the V gene TRBV5-4; D gene ambiguous. Germline CDR1 reads SGHNT; CDR2 reads YYREEE (reference sequence). The CDR3 totals 15 residues. The V end lost 4 bases, the J end lost 5 bases, and 16 bases lay between the germline ends. The CDR3 is CASSPVPPANNEQFF. DNA of the CDR3: TGTGCCAGCAGCCCAGTTCCTCCAGCGAACAATGAGCAGTTCTTC.

The chain uses TRBV9 and TRBJ2-3; 10 nucleotides agree with TRBD2. Germline V gives CDR1 SGDLS, CDR2 YYNGEE. This CDR3 contains 16 residues. The V gene end was trimmed by 0 bases and the J gene end by 2 bases; junction bases not matched to a gene: 3. The DNA for the CDR3 is TGTGCCAGCAGCGTAGCACTAGCGGGGACCACAGATACGCAGTATTTT. This gives the protein CASSVALAGTTDTQYF.

This chain links TRBV5-1 with TRBJ2-7; 9 bases fit TRBD1. Germline V lookup: CDR1 SGHRS, CDR2 YFSETQ. V dropped 0 bases and J dropped 5; count of bases not matched to a gene: 6. The CDR3 extends over 15 amino acids. The CDR3 region is CASSLAGTGFNEQYF. The CDR3, as DNA: TGCGCCAGCAGCTTGGCTGGGACAGGGTTTAACGAGCAGTACTTC.

This clone was observed a few times. The V gene is TRBV30, the J gene TRBJ2-3, with 11 nucleotides matching TRBD2. The germline V gene encodes CDR1 GTSNPN and CDR2 SVGIG (reference sequence). V lost 1 base and J lost 4; bases outside the gene matches: 4. CDR3 size: 15 residues. The CDR3 sequence: CAWSEGSGRADTQYF. The CDR3 DNA is TGTGCCTGGAGTGAGGGTAGCGGGAGGGCAGATACGCAGTATTTT.

This chain links TRBV6-5 with TRBJ2-3; D gene uncertain. Per the germline V gene, CDR1 is MNHEY and CDR2 is SVGAGI. The CDR3 is 14 residues long. Trimming cost V 0 bases and J 2 bases, with 6 bases left between them. CDR3 nucleotides: TGTGCCAGCAGTTACTCGGGCATCACAGATACGCAGTATTTT. Protein product: CASSYSGITDTQYF.

J is TRBJ2-1 and V is TRBV30; tentatively, D is TRBD2 (6 bases). V gave up 2 bases and J gave up 10 bases, with 15 bases separating them. CDR3 length: 13 residues. The germline V gene encodes CDR1 GTSNPN and CDR2 SVGIG (reference sequence). CDR3 sequence (DNA): TGTGCCTGGAGTAGGACGGGAGTAGGCGAGCAGTTCTTC. It translates to CAWSRTGVGEQFF. Complete variable domain (other parts from reference TRBV30 and TRBJ2-1): SQTIHQWPATLVQPVGSPLSLECTVEGTSNPNLYWYRQAAGRGLQLLFYSVGIGQISSEVPQNLSASRPQDRQFILSSKKLLLSDSGFYLCAWSRTGVGEQFFGPGTRLTVL.

The DNA of the CDR3 is TGTGCCAGCAGTTTGATAGGACAGGGCGCCGAGCAGTACTTC. This sequence encodes CASSLIGQGAEQYF. The V gene is TRBV27, the J gene TRBJ2-7; the match to TRBD1 covers 8 bases. The V segment lost 3 bases and the J segment 6 bases; nucleotides outside the gene matches: 7. The CDR3 runs to 14 residues. Germline V gene sequence: CDR1 MNHEY, CDR2 SMNVEV (reference sequence).

This clone was seen a handful of times. CDR3 coding DNA: TGTGCCAGCAGCTTATCGCTAGCGGGGGTCGAAAACATTCAGTACTTC. Its protein product is CASSLSLAGVENIQYF. The V gene is TRBV7-2, the J gene TRBJ2-4, with 10 bases matching TRBD2. The J segment lost 5 bases and the V segment lost 2 bases, leaving 6 bases of the junction unmatched. The germline gives CDR1 SGHTA, CDR2 FQGNSA. The CDR3 consists of 16 residues.

This clone appeared a few times. The chain is built from TRBV27 and TRBJ1-1; D ambiguous. Per germline, CDR1 MNHEY and CDR2 SMNVEV (reference sequence). With 6 bases removed from V and 0 bases from J, the gap between germline ends came to 8 bases. The CDR3 totals 13 residues. Here the CDR3 reads CASRISVNTEAFF. Here the CDR3 DNA reads TGTGCCAGCAGGATCTCCGTGAACACTGAAGCTTTCTTT.

The CDR3 spells CASSLATSGYEQYF. For the CDR3, the DNA is TGCGCCAGCAGCTTGGCCACGTCAGGCTACGAGCAGTACTTC. V and J are TRBV5-1 and TRBJ2-7; D is uncertain. The CDR3 totals 14 residues. The V gene lost 0 bases and the J gene lost 3 bases, with 10 bases spanning the gap. The germline V gene has CDR1 SGHRS and CDR2 YFSETQ.

This chain connects TRBV9 to TRBJ2-3, with TRBD2 matching 8 bases. CDR1 and CDR2 (germline): SGDLS, YYNGEE. The length of the CDR3 is 15 residues. J gave up 2 bases and V 0 bases, and 2 bases lay outside the gene matches. CDR3 sequence reads: CASSVAAGATDTQYF. The CDR3 nucleotides are TGTGCCAGCAGCGTAGCAGCGGGGGCCACAGATACGCAGTATTTT.

The chain has TRBV4-2 and TRBJ2-7; D might be TRBD1 or TRBD2, each matching 5 bases. The CDR3 is 14 amino acids. Germline loops: CDR1 LGHNA, CDR2 YNFKEQ. With 0 bases removed from V and 4 bases from J, the gap between germline ends came to 10 bases. The CDR3 bases are TGTGCCAGCAGCCAAGACGAGGGACCGTACGAGCAGTACTTC. It codes for CASSQDEGPYEQYF.

A few counts support this clone. This chain joins TRBV30 and TRBJ2-1; 13 positions match TRBD2. The CDR3 is made up of 16 amino acids. Germline V lookup: CDR1 GTSNPN, CDR2 SVGIG (reference sequence). The V gene end was trimmed by 0 bases and the J gene end by 8 bases; junction bases not matched to a gene: 7. CDR3 bases: TGTGCCTGGAGTGTTCTCGGGACTAGCGGGAACGATGAGCAGTTCTTC. Its protein is CAWSVLGTSGNDEQFF.

This clone has a single count. This chain uses TRBV23-1 with TRBJ1-5; D gene unclear. TRBV23-1 is treated as an ORF (open reading frame) with a function not yet certain. Trimming shortened V by 8 bases and J by 5 bases, and 4 bases separated the two germline ends. The CDR3 is made up of 10 amino acids. CDR3 in DNA: TGCGCCAGCTTATATCAGCCCCAGCATTTT. Translating it yields CASLYQPQHF.

This chain uses TRBV27 with TRBJ2-7; 10 nucleotides align to TRBD1. From germline, CDR1 is MNHEY and CDR2 SMNVEV (reference sequence). V trimming: 8 bases; J trimming: 5 bases; junction bases outside the gene matches: 9. The length of the CDR3 is 14 residues. The CDR3 DNA follows: TGTGCCAGCCACCGAGGGGACAGGGGACACGAGCAGTACTTC. The encoded protein is CASHRGDRGHEQYF.

This clone was observed a single time. The chain recombines TRBV5-4 with TRBJ2-1, with TRBD2 matching over 7 bases. This CDR3 contains 17 residues. Per the germline V gene, CDR1 is SGHNT and CDR2 is YYREEE (reference sequence). V shed 0 bases and J 4 bases; nucleotides not matched to a gene: 10. In DNA, the CDR3 is TGTGCCAGCAGCTTGGCCCCCGGCGGGAGTTTTTACAATGAGCAGTTCTTC. Its protein product is CASSLAPGGSFYNEQFF. Supplemented by reference TRBV5-4 and TRBJ2-1, the full variable domain reads ETGVTQSPTHLIKTRGQQVTLRCSSQSGHNTVSWYQQALGQGPQFIFQYYREEENGRGNFPPRFSGLQFPNYSSELNVNALELDDSALYLCASSLAPGGSFYNEQFFGPGTRLTVL.